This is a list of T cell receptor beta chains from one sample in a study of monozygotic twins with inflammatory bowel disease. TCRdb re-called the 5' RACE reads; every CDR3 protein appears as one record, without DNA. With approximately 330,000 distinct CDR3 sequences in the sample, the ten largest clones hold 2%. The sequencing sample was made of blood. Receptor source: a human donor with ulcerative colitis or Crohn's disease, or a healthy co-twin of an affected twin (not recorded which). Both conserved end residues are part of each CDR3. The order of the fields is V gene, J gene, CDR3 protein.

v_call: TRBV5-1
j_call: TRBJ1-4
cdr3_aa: CASSLGRVGEKLFF

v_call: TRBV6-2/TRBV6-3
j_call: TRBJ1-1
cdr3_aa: CPSSYWVNTEAFF

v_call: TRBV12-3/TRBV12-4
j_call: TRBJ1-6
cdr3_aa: CASSPHGNSPLHF

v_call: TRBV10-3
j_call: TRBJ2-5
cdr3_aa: CAIRGTSGRVRQETQYF

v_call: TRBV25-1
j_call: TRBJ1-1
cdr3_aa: CATGAGNTEAFF

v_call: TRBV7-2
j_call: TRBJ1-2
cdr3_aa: CASSPDRVGGYTF

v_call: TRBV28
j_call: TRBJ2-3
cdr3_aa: CASKDRNGDTQYF

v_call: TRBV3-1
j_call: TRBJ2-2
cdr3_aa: CASSQWLAGGMNTGELFF

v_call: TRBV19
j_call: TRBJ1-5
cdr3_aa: CASSGTGVQPQHF

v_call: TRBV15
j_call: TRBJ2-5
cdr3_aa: CATSSARAGRETQYF

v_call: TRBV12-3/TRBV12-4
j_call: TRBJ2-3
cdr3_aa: CASSFRHSGAEDTQYF

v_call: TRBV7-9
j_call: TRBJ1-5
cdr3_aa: CASSLGGKIGGQTTGDQPQHF